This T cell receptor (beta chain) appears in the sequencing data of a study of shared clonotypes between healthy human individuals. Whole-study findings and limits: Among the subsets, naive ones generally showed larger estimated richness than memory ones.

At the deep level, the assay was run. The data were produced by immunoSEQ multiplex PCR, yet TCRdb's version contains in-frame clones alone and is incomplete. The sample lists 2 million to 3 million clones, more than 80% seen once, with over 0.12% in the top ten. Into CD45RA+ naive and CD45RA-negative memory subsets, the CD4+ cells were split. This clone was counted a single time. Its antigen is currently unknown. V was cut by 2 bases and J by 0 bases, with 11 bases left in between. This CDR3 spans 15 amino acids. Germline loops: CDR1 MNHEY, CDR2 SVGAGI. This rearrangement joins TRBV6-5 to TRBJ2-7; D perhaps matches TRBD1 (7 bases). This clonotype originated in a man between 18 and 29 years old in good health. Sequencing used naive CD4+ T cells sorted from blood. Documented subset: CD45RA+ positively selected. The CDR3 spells CASSYQGGSSYEQYF. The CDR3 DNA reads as TGTGCCAGCAGTTACCAGGGGGGAAGCTCCTACGAGCAGTACTTC.